Sequencing of this TCR beta chain was carried out in a study of blood T cell repertoires in COVID-19. V was clipped by 5 bases and J by 3 bases; unmatched bases: 14. The germline CDR1 and CDR2 sequences are PRHDT and FYEKMQ (reference sequence). There are 17 residues in the CDR3. Generated by immunoSEQ multiplex PCR, the TCRdb table keeps only in-frame clones and is missing some. The sample shows fewer than 350,000 clones, approximately 91% of them seen only once. Sequencing was performed on PBMCs or T cells enriched from blood (not recorded which). This sequence originates from a woman aged 40 to 50 who had recovered from COVID-19. The chain has TRBV13 and TRBJ2-5; 8 bases line up with TRBD2. As DNA, the CDR3 is TGTGCCAGCAGCCCCCTTATCGAAGCGGGGGCGAAAGAGACCCAGTACTTC. Translating it yields CASSPLIEAGAKETQYF.